The 31 T cell receptor beta chains in this list originate from one sample, sequenced in a study of blood T cell repertoires in COVID-19. Assay: immunoSEQ multiplex PCR; the TCRdb copy retains only in-frame clones and omits some. Of roughly 330,000 clones detected, roughly 90% appear once; the ten largest clones hold approximately 6.5%. Specimen: peripheral blood. These receptors were taken from a man in his late teens or twenties who had recovered from COVID-19.

This chain uses TRBV4-1 with TRBJ1-1, with a weak D call TRBD1 (6 bases). Germline assignment: CDR1 MGHRA and CDR2 YSYEKL. The germline V and J ends were trimmed by 4 bases and 1 base, with 13 bases remaining between them. The CDR3 spans 15 residues. CDR3 coding DNA: TGCGCCAGCAGCCCCCCGGGACACGGGAACACTGAAGCTTTCTTT. Translation gives CASSPPGHGNTEAFF.

This clone was found a few times. The CDR3 region is CASSQVNMGLAAQETQYF. In nucleotides, the CDR3 is TGCGCCAGCAGCCAAGTAAATATGGGGCTAGCGGCCCAAGAGACCCAGTACTTC. The genes are TRBV4-1 and TRBJ2-5, with 7 bases that match TRBD2. The CDR3 has 18 residues. J lost 1 base, V lost 1 base, and 12 bases had no gene match. Germline loops: CDR1 MGHRA, CDR2 YSYEKL.

This sequence joins TRBV12-3 or TRBV12-4 and TRBJ1-5; D is ambiguous. This CDR3 is built from 12 residues. Trimming cost V 8 bases and J 6 bases, with 11 bases left between them. The CDR3 nucleotides are TGTGCCAGCCGAGGGAGCGGTCAGCCCCAGCATTTT. Translated, it gives CASRGSGQPQHF.

V gene TRBV30 combines with J gene TRBJ2-7; unclear D gene. The CDR3 loop spans 13 amino acids. Trimming shortened V by 8 bases and J by 0 bases, and 14 bases separated the two germline ends. Germline V lookup: CDR1 GTSNPN, CDR2 SVGIG (reference sequence). CDR3 nucleotides: TGTGCCCTAGGCCGGGTTAGCTCCTACGAGCAGTACTTC. The encoded protein is CALGRVSSYEQYF.

In this sample, this clone turned up once. V and J are TRBV6-2 or TRBV6-3 and TRBJ2-7; perhaps TRBD2 as D (5 bases). From germline, CDR1 is MNHEY and CDR2 SVGEGT. With 0 bases removed from V and 3 bases from J, the gap between germline ends came to 12 bases. The CDR3 extends over 15 amino acids. CDR3 nucleotide sequence: TGTGCCAGCAGTTACTCGACGGGGAACGGCTACGAGCAGTACTTC. It translates to CASSYSTGNGYEQYF.

The rearrangement links TRBV10-3 to TRBJ2-5, with 12 positions matching TRBD2. From germline, CDR1 is ENHRY and CDR2 SYGVKD. The trim removed 3 bases at V and 5 bases at J, leaving 1 base unmatched. This CDR3 region has 14 residues. The CDR3 protein is CAISDTSGGETQYF. The CDR3 region has the DNA TGTGCCATCAGTGATACTAGCGGGGGGGAGACCCAGTACTTC.

The V call is TRBV5-1, the J call TRBJ2-1, with TRBD1 matching 8 bases. This CDR3 spans 16 amino acids. V shed 0 bases and J 8 bases; nucleotides not matched to a gene: 10. Germline V CDR1 and CDR2: SGHRS, YFSETQ. CDR3 nucleotides: TGCGCCAGCAGCTTGGGTTGGCAGGGGGCAGATTATGAGCAGTTCTTC. Protein sequence: CASSLGWQGADYEQFF. Combining the CDR3 with reference TRBV5-1 and TRBJ2-1 gives the whole variable domain KAGVTQTPRYLIKTRGQQVTLSCSPISGHRSVSWYQQTPGQGLQFLFEYFSETQRNKGNFPGRFSGRQFSNSRSEMNVSTLELGDSALYLCASSLGWQGADYEQFFGPGTRLTVL.

The chain combines TRBV29-1 with TRBJ2-1, with D perhaps matching TRBD2 (5 bases). CDR1 is SQVTM and CDR2 is ANQGSEA in the germline V gene. The CDR3 loop spans 14 amino acids. V was trimmed by 3 bases and J by 5 bases, leaving 14 bases between them. This CDR3 reads CSVDGGLGHNEQFF. The DNA of the CDR3 is TGCAGCGTTGACGGCGGGCTAGGGCACAATGAGCAGTTCTTC.

This chain uses TRBV10-1 with TRBJ2-7, with D possibly matching TRBD2 (5 bases). Germline V gene data show CDR1 as WNHNN and CDR2 as SYGVQD (reference sequence). CDR3 length: 13 residues. Trimming pared 2 bases from V and 7 bases from J, leaving 12 bases between. CDR3 region: CASSETPSGEQYF. The DNA of the CDR3 is TGCGCCAGCAGTGAGACCCCCTCGGGGGAGCAGTACTTC.

The chain uses TRBV27 and TRBJ1-6; D is ambiguous. The CDR3 contains 15 residues. The ends were cut back, 4 bases at V and 9 bases at J, with 16 bases in the middle. Germline CDR1 and CDR2: MNHEY and SMNVEV (reference sequence). CDR3 sequence reads: CASSSLGSPASPLHF. CDR3 DNA sequence: TGTGCCAGCAGTTCCCTGGGCAGTCCTGCTTCACCCCTCCACTTT.

The gene calls are TRBV6-6 and TRBJ2-3, with TRBD1 matching 7 bases. The CDR3 runs 15 residues. CDR1 is MNHNY, CDR2 SVGAGI, per germline (reference sequence). The V and J ends lost 5 bases and 3 bases, in that order; junction bases with no gene match: 8. Here the CDR3 DNA reads TGTGCCAGCAGTCGATCGGGACAGCTTACAGATACGCAGTATTTT. This gives the protein CASSRSGQLTDTQYF.

The chain uses TRBV2 and TRBJ1-1; TRBD1 matches 10 bases. The germline gives CDR1 SNHLY, CDR2 FYNNEI. The CDR3 spans 19 residues. Trimming took 6 bases from V and 1 from J; bases not matched to a gene: 17. Written as DNA, the CDR3 is TGTGCCAGCAGACCCAAGCGAGACAGGGGGCAGCTTCCGAACACTGAAGCTTTCTTT. Its protein product is CASRPKRDRGQLPNTEAFF.

This clone has only a few counts. The rearrangement links TRBV27 to TRBJ2-7, with a tentative D call TRBD2 (6 bases). The ends were cut back, 2 bases at V and 5 bases at J, with 10 bases in the middle. This CDR3 spans 13 amino acids. Germline CDR1 MNHEY, CDR2 SMNVEV (reference sequence). CDR3 loop: CASSLGRIHEQYF. The CDR3 DNA reads TGTGCCAGCAGTTTAGGGAGGATCCACGAGCAGTACTTC.

The rearrangement links TRBV11-3 to TRBJ2-3; D is undetermined. This CDR3 contains 14 residues. Trimming shortened V by 5 bases and J by 6 bases, and 15 bases separated the two germline ends. Germline loops: CDR1 SGHNT, CDR2 YENEEA. The CDR3 sequence: CASSELAMSDTQYF. CDR3 nucleotides: TGTGCCAGCAGCGAGCTCGCAATGTCGGATACGCAGTATTTT.

The chain recombines TRBV7-9 with TRBJ2-7; 7 nucleotides align to TRBD1. Germline values: CDR1 SEHNR, CDR2 FQNEAQ (reference sequence). The V gene end was trimmed by 1 base and the J gene end by 3 bases; junction bases not matched to a gene: 9. The CDR3 contains 16 residues. CDR3 sequence (DNA): TGTGCCAGCAGCTTAGGGTTTGGGACAGATTTCTACGAGCAGTACTTC. It yields the protein CASSLGFGTDFYEQYF.

The V and J genes are TRBV10-3 and TRBJ2-1; 8 bases line up with TRBD2. The CDR3 totals 15 residues. V trimming: 7 bases; J trimming: 0 bases; junction bases outside the gene matches: 5. Germline CDR1 is ENHRY and CDR2 is SYGVKD. CDR3 in DNA: TGTGCCATCACCCCAAGCGGGAGCTCCTACAATGAGCAGTTCTTC. It codes for CAITPSGSSYNEQFF.

V is TRBV20-1 and J is TRBJ2-1, with TRBD2 matching 11 bases. The germline V gene encodes CDR1 DFQATT and CDR2 SNEGSKA (reference sequence). There are 14 residues in the CDR3. With 3 bases clipped from V and 10 bases from J, the junction kept 8 bases outside the gene matches. The CDR3 DNA sequence: TGCAGTGCTAGTATAGCGGGGGGGCAGTGGGAGCAGTTCTTC. Translated, it gives CSASIAGGQWEQFF.

J is TRBJ2-3 and V is TRBV10-1, with TRBD1 as a possible D gene (5 bases). Germline lookup yields CDR1 WNHNN and CDR2 SYGVQD (reference sequence). V was trimmed by 0 bases and J by 2 bases, leaving 9 bases between them. The CDR3 runs to 15 residues. The chain's CDR3 is CASSESLRATDTQYF. CDR3 nucleotide sequence: TGCGCCAGCAGTGAGTCTCTCAGGGCCACAGATACGCAGTATTTT.

The gene calls are TRBV2 and TRBJ1-5, with D possibly matching TRBD1 (6 bases). The CDR3 sequence is 13 residues long. The germline V gene encodes CDR1 SNHLY and CDR2 FYNNEI. V gave up 5 bases and J gave up 5 bases, with 10 bases separating them. The DNA of the CDR3 is TGTGCCAGCAGTCCACAGGGATATCAGCCCCAGCATTTT. This encodes CASSPQGYQPQHF. Together with reference TRBV2 and TRBJ1-5, the CDR3 gives the full variable domain: EPEVTQTPSHQVTQMGQEVILRCVPISNHLYFYWYRQILGQKVEFLVSFYNNEISEKSEIFDDQFSVERPDGSNFTLKIRSTKLEDSAMYFCASSPQGYQPQHFGDGTRLSIL.

This clone was observed a single time. CDR3: CASRAPGGANEKLFF. CDR3 coding DNA: TGCGCCAGCAGGGCGCCGGGGGGCGCGAATGAAAAACTGTTTTTT. The genes are TRBV5-1 and TRBJ1-4, with a weak D call TRBD1 (6 bases). The CDR3 is 15 residues long. Per germline, CDR1 SGHRS and CDR2 YFSETQ. V was cut by 5 bases and J by 5 bases, with 16 bases left in between.

The chain has TRBV11-2 and TRBJ1-3; the D is unclear. Germline-derived CDR1 and CDR2 are SGHAT and FQNNGV. The CDR3 contains 12 residues. V lost 5 bases and J lost 1, with 3 bases in between. The CDR3 DNA is TGTGCCAGCAGCCCATCTGGAAACACCATATATTTT. Protein sequence: CASSPSGNTIYF.

The chain is built from TRBV6-5 and TRBJ1-5, with a weak D call TRBD1 (5 bases). The CDR3 consists of 13 residues. Trimming cost V 7 bases and J 0 bases, with 7 bases left between them. Per germline, CDR1 MNHEY and CDR2 SVGAGI. This chain's CDR3 is CASNRYSNQPQHF. The CDR3 DNA sequence: TGTGCCAGCAACAGGTATAGCAATCAGCCCCAGCATTTT.

This chain connects TRBV10-1 to TRBJ1-1; 9 nucleotides agree with TRBD1. V lost 4 bases, J lost 7 bases, and 19 bases stayed unmatched. Germline CDR1 WNHNN, CDR2 SYGVQD (reference sequence). CDR3 length: 18 amino acids. This CDR3 is CASSAPADGTGPGLEAFF. The CDR3 nucleotides read TGCGCCAGCAGTGCCCCTGCTGATGGGACAGGGCCCGGGCTTGAAGCTTTCTTT.

With respect to this clone: Other nucleotide sequences from this sample produce the same CDR3. CDR3 nucleotide sequence: TGCGCCAGCAGCAGCCGACAGGGCTCCACAGATACGCAGTATTTT. It specifies CASSSRQGSTDTQYF. The chain links TRBV5-1 to TRBJ2-3, with TRBD1 identical over 7 bases. V lost 4 bases, J lost 2 bases, and 7 bases stayed unmatched. This CDR3 has 15 residues. The germline gives CDR1 SGHRS, CDR2 YFSETQ.

The chain carries TRBV4-1 and TRBJ1-1; D unresolved. The CDR3 loop spans 17 amino acids. The V gene lost 3 bases and the J gene lost 0 bases, with 17 bases spanning the gap. The germline V gene has CDR1 MGHRA and CDR2 YSYEKL. The CDR3 here is CASSQTRGGAMNTEAFF. CDR3 in DNA: TGCGCCAGCAGCCAGACCCGAGGAGGTGCCATGAACACTGAAGCTTTCTTT.

The chain is built from TRBV6-1 and TRBJ1-1; no firm D call. Trimming pared 1 base from V and 5 bases from J, leaving 8 bases between. The CDR3 has 13 amino acids. CDR1 is MNHNS and CDR2 is SASEGT in the germline V gene. As DNA, the CDR3 is TGTGCCAGCAGTGAAGAGAGGGTTACTGAAGCTTTCTTT. Encoded protein: CASSEERVTEAFF.

This clone was detected a few times. V gene TRBV5-1 combines with J gene TRBJ1-4; 8 positions match TRBD1. The CDR3 runs 15 residues. Unmatched junction bases numbered 11, after V lost 6 bases and J lost 7 bases. Germline V lookup: CDR1 SGHRS, CDR2 YFSETQ. The CDR3 nucleotides read TGCGCCAGCACACGTGGGGACAGGTCCTCTGAAAAACTGTTTTTT. This translates into CASTRGDRSSEKLFF.

The V and J genes are TRBV15 and TRBJ2-2, with D perhaps TRBD1 (5 bases). The V and J ends lost 0 bases and 3 bases respectively, with 8 bases between them. CDR3 length: 15 residues. Germline lookup yields CDR1 LNHNV and CDR2 YYDKDF (reference sequence). The CDR3 spells CATSRDGRDTGELFF. CDR3 coding DNA: TGTGCCACCAGCAGAGACGGCAGGGACACCGGGGAGCTGTTTTTT.

The chain employs TRBV29-1 and TRBJ2-3, with a weak D call TRBD2 (5 bases). The V and J ends lost 4 bases and 1 base respectively, with 12 bases between them. Germline V gene data show CDR1 as SQVTM and CDR2 as ANQGSEA. The CDR3 runs to 14 residues. CDR3 residues: CSVVLQAGTDTQYF. CDR3 DNA sequence: TGCAGCGTTGTATTACAAGCGGGCACAGATACGCAGTATTTT.

This chain uses TRBV11-2 with TRBJ1-1, with D hard to call. V was cut by 4 bases and J by 1 base, with 13 bases left in between. The V gene's germline CDR1 is SGHAT and CDR2 FQNNGV. There are 15 residues in the CDR3. The CDR3 region is CASSSTHQENTEAFF. The CDR3 coding sequence is TGTGCCAGCAGCTCCACCCACCAGGAGAACACTGAAGCTTTCTTT.

The chain uses TRBV11-2 and TRBJ2-1; maybe TRBD2 (6 bases). Per the germline V gene, CDR1 is SGHAT and CDR2 is FQNNGV. The CDR3 totals 14 residues. With 7 bases removed from V and 3 bases from J, the gap between germline ends came to 13 bases. CDR3 loop: CASNLGGDYNEQFF. The CDR3 DNA sequence: TGTGCCAGCAACCTAGGAGGGGACTACAATGAGCAGTTCTTC.